This note documents a single T cell receptor beta chain sequence. Its antigen is as yet unknown. With V trimmed by 2 bases and J by 1 base, 10 bases remained unmatched. This CDR3 region has 18 residues. In germline, CDR1 is SEHNR, CDR2 FQNEAQ (reference sequence). Unsorted whole blood served as the source of blood RNA, and germline DNA was extracted as well. In advance of surgery, 3 to 4.5 milliliters of peripheral blood were collected. The data originate from a study of tumor-infiltrating lymphocytes in primary liver carcinoma. Study in general: The patient group consisted of men and women aged 30 to 69 years. Overall study results and limits: Left bulk and unsorted, the samples did not allow CD4+ and CD8+ repertoires to be compared. Tumor region pairs shared more overlap than did tumor-adjacent and tumor-blood pairs.

The input was 450 to 550 ng total RNA; TCR beta cDNA was made from it with a constant-region primer. Each TCR beta library was derived from three nested multiplex PCR rounds that employed slightly modified ARM-PCR. TRBV1-TRBV30 forward primers paired with a C-beta reverse primer were used in the first two PCR rounds, which ran approximately 10 cycles each. One entry per CDR3 protein, called by TCRdb with MiXCR from the multiplex PCR reads. This sample yields about 180,000 distinct CDR3 sequences, of which 60% are seen a single time; under 75% belongs to the top ten. V gene TRBV7-9 combines with J gene TRBJ2-5; 10 bases align to TRBD2. The sequenced sample was peripheral blood. The origin of this receptor is a man aged 35 to 55 with primary liver carcinoma and hepatitis B virus infection. CDR3: CASSLSRQLAGPQETQYF. The DNA of the CDR3 is TGTGCCAGCAGCTTAAGCAGGCAACTAGCGGGACCCCAAGAGACCCAGTACTTC.